The 28 T cell receptor beta chains below come from one sample, sequenced in a study of blood T cell repertoires in COVID-19. Assay: immunoSEQ multiplex PCR; the TCRdb copy retains only in-frame clones and omits some. The sample lists 200,000 to 250,000 clones; 80% to 90% were seen once. The sample consisted of peripheral blood. The origin of the receptors is a woman between 45 and 65 years old with active or convalescent COVID-19.

This chain uses TRBV30 with TRBJ1-2, with TRBD1 as a possible D gene (5 bases). The germline CDR1 and CDR2 sequences are GTSNPN and SVGIG (reference sequence). Deletions cut 5 bases from V and 2 bases from J, with 12 bases between. This CDR3 has 13 residues. CDR3 nucleotides: TGTGCCTGGGGCGGGGGAAGCAACTATGGCTACACCTTC. This translates into CAWGGGSNYGYTF.

The rearrangement joins TRBV11-3 to TRBJ2-3; 9 nucleotides align to TRBD2. Looked up from germline, CDR1 is SGHNT and CDR2 is YENEEA. The CDR3 loop spans 13 amino acids. Trimming cost V 5 bases and J 5 bases; bases outside gene matches: 2. CDR3 nucleotides: TGTGCCAGCAGCCGGACTAGCGTAGATACGCAGTATTTT. Its translation is CASSRTSVDTQYF.

The chain joins TRBV18 to TRBJ1-2, with D possibly matching TRBD1 (6 bases). CDR1 and CDR2 from the germline V gene are KGHSH and LQKENI. V lost 3 bases and J 4 bases, leaving 15 bases between the germline ends. The CDR3 is 15 amino acids. The DNA for the CDR3 is TGTGCCAGCTCACCGGGGGACACACCCGCCTATGGCTACACCTTC. This translates into CASSPGDTPAYGYTF.

This clone has only one observation. V and J are TRBV5-1 and TRBJ1-3; D is possibly TRBD1 (6 bases). CDR3 size: 16 residues. Trimming removed 0 bases from V and 4 bases from J, with 14 bases in between. The germline gives CDR1 SGHRS, CDR2 YFSETQ. CDR3 sequence (DNA): TGCGCCAGCAGCTTGGCAGGGGAATCTGGGGGAAACACCATATATTTT. This translates into CASSLAGESGGNTIYF.

The chain uses TRBV29-1 and TRBJ2-3, with a possible D match to TRBD1 (7 bases). V was pared by 6 bases and J by 6 bases, with 10 bases between. The CDR3 spans 11 residues. Germline V CDR1 and CDR2: SQVTM, ANQGSEA. The DNA of the CDR3 is TGCAGCGTACAGGGGAGGGATACGCAGTATTTT. It encodes CSVQGRDTQYF.

The rearrangement joins TRBV6-6 to TRBJ2-7, with 12 bases identical to TRBD2. This CDR3 spans 14 amino acids. V lost 7 bases to trimming and J lost 3 bases; unmatched junction nucleotides: 4. The germline CDR1 and CDR2 sequences are MNHNY and SVGAGI (reference sequence). The CDR3 nucleotides read TGTGCCAGCACCCCGGGACTAGCGGGCTACGAGCAGTACTTC. Its translation: CASTPGLAGYEQYF.

V and J are TRBV5-1 and TRBJ2-1; D is perhaps TRBD2 (6 bases). The V end lost 0 bases, the J end lost 5 bases, and 12 bases lay between the germline ends. Germline V CDR1 and CDR2: SGHRS, YFSETQ. The CDR3 consists of 15 residues. The CDR3 nucleotides read TGCGCCAGCAGCTTGGTAGGCGGGAACCACAATGAGCAGTTCTTC. This codes for CASSLVGGNHNEQFF.

V is TRBV30 and J is TRBJ1-4; D is perhaps TRBD1 (6 bases). Germline values: CDR1 GTSNPN, CDR2 SVGIG (reference sequence). This CDR3 comprises 14 residues. V gave up 3 bases and J gave up 5 bases, with 13 bases separating them. The CDR3, as DNA: TGTGCCTGGAGGTCGCGGGGGGCAAATGAAAAACTGTTTTTT. Translating it yields CAWRSRGANEKLFF. Full variable domain (rest looked up from reference TRBV30 and TRBJ1-4): SQTIHQWPATLVQPVGSPLSLECTVEGTSNPNLYWYRQAAGRGLQLLFYSVGIGQISSEVPQNLSASRPQDRQFILSSKKLLLSDSGFYLCAWRSRGANEKLFFGSGTQLSVL.

This clone was recorded only once. The chain uses TRBV4-2 and TRBJ1-1; unclear D gene. The CDR3 is made up of 15 amino acids. CDR1 and CDR2 (germline): LGHNA, YNFKEQ. V lost 1 base and J 0 bases, leaving 9 bases between the germline ends. In DNA, the CDR3 is TGTGCCAGCAGCCAAGGCAGTATCCTGAACACTGAAGCTTTCTTT. Amino acid sequence: CASSQGSILNTEAFF.

This rearrangement joins TRBV14 to TRBJ2-1; 7 positions agree with TRBD2. Looked up from germline, CDR1 is SGHDN and CDR2 is FVKESK. The junction had 11 bases not matched to a gene; V was cut back by 3 bases and J by 9 bases. This CDR3 region has 15 residues. The CDR3 sequence is CASSHSGGSGSEQFF. As DNA, the CDR3 is TGTGCCAGCAGCCACTCTGGCGGGAGTGGGAGTGAGCAGTTCTTC.

The chain couples TRBV10-3 to TRBJ2-2; 7 bases align to TRBD2. Trimming at V came to 9 bases and at J to 2 bases, leaving 3 bases not matched to a gene. This CDR3 region has 13 residues. The germline gives CDR1 ENHRY, CDR2 SYGVKD. The CDR3 reads CAMRTSNTGELFF. CDR3 nucleotides: TGTGCCATGCGGACTAGTAACACCGGGGAGCTGTTTTTT.

The J gene is TRBJ2-7, the V gene TRBV11-2, with 8 bases aligning to TRBD1. The V segment lost 5 bases and the J segment 3 bases; nucleotides outside the gene matches: 3. The germline V gene encodes CDR1 SGHAT and CDR2 FQNNGV. The CDR3 length is 13 residues. The CDR3 sequence: CASSPDRGYEQYF. The CDR3 DNA reads as TGTGCCAGCAGCCCCGACAGGGGCTACGAGCAGTACTTC.

This chain joins TRBV2 and TRBJ1-2, with no clear D. Trimming took off 2 bases at V and 8 bases at J, with 12 bases between the two ends. Germline-derived CDR1 and CDR2 are SNHLY and FYNNEI. CDR3 length: 13 residues. This CDR3 is CASSEYEGWGYTF. The CDR3 coding sequence is TGTGCCAGCAGTGAATACGAGGGTTGGGGCTACACCTTC. Full variable domain (rest looked up from reference TRBV2 and TRBJ1-2): EPEVTQTPSHQVTQMGQEVILRCVPISNHLYFYWYRQILGQKVEFLVSFYNNEISEKSEIFDDQFSVERPDGSNFTLKIRSTKLEDSAMYFCASSEYEGWGYTFGSGTRLTVV.

The rearrangement uses TRBV15 and TRBJ2-5; D is possibly TRBD2 (6 bases). The CDR3 sequence is 15 residues long. CDR1 is LNHNV and CDR2 is YYDKDF in the germline V gene (reference sequence). Trimming removed 0 bases from V and 2 bases from J, with 10 bases in between. The CDR3 loop is CATSRDKGGQETQYF. The CDR3 coding sequence is TGTGCCACCAGCAGAGATAAGGGAGGACAAGAGACCCAGTACTTC.

The rearrangement links TRBV5-1 to TRBJ2-7, with 7 bases matching TRBD2. Germline V gene lookup returns CDR1 SGHRS and CDR2 YFSETQ. This CDR3 contains 15 residues. V dropped 7 bases and J dropped 6; count of bases not matched to a gene: 16. CDR3 amino acids: CASSRGTPLGGEQYV. In nucleotides, the CDR3 is TGCGCCAGCTCGCGGGGGACTCCCCTCGGGGGCGAGCAGTACGTC.

In its sample, this clone was seen once. The chain uses TRBV7-3 and TRBJ1-1; no definite D call. CDR1 is SGHTA and CDR2 is FQGTGA in the germline V gene. Between the trimmed V and J ends, which lost 3 bases and 1 base, there was a span of 6 bases. CDR3 size: 13 residues. CDR3 protein: CASSLTTNTEAFF. The CDR3 bases are TGTGCCAGCAGCTTGACAACGAACACTGAAGCTTTCTTT.

The chain links TRBV10-3 to TRBJ1-2, with D possibly matching TRBD1 (5 bases). Trimming took 5 bases from V and 2 from J, leaving 9 bases between them. This CDR3 has 13 residues. Germline V lookup: CDR1 ENHRY, CDR2 SYGVKD. The chain's CDR3 is CAISRGQNYGYTF. CDR3 nucleotide sequence: TGTGCCATCAGTAGGGGCCAGAACTATGGCTACACCTTC.

CDR3 bases: TGTGCCAGCAGTGCGTTTACCGGGGGACAGATTAAAAAACTGTTTTTT. It encodes CASSAFTGGQIKKLFF. V is TRBV6-1 and J is TRBJ1-4; TRBD1 matches 7 bases. J lost 9 bases, V lost 4 bases, and 14 bases had no gene match. This CDR3 is built from 16 residues. Germline CDR1 reads MNHNS; CDR2 reads SASEGT.

This clone was found a few times. CDR3 sequence reads: CASSSGGAQNQPQHF. Here the CDR3 DNA reads TGTGCCAGCAGCTCGGGGGGGGCGCAGAATCAGCCCCAGCATTTT. The J gene is TRBJ1-5, the V gene TRBV28; tentatively, D is TRBD1 (6 bases). This CDR3 is built from 15 residues. V was shortened by 6 bases and J by 4 bases, with 16 bases between the two germline ends. Germline V gene lookup returns CDR1 MDHEN and CDR2 SYDVKM.

The genes are TRBV5-1 and TRBJ1-1; D remains unclear. Germline CDR1 reads SGHRS; CDR2 reads YFSETQ. With 4 bases removed from V and 1 base from J, the gap between germline ends came to 8 bases. The CDR3 covers 13 residues. The CDR3 bases are TGCGCCAGCAGCCTAGATTGGAACACTGAAGCTTTCTTT. This translates into CASSLDWNTEAFF.

The rearrangement joins TRBV19 to TRBJ2-2, with 7 bases that match TRBD1. The CDR3 has 15 residues. In germline, CDR1 is LNHDA, CDR2 SQIVND (reference sequence). V trimming: 4 bases; J trimming: 4 bases; junction bases outside the gene matches: 6. Written as DNA, the CDR3 is TGTGCCAGTAGTAAACAGGGGAAGACCACCGGGGAGCTGTTTTTT. Its protein product is CASSKQGKTTGELFF.

This chain joins TRBV6-5 and TRBJ1-6, with D perhaps TRBD1 (6 bases). V was clipped by 10 bases and J by 7 bases, with 17 bases between them. This CDR3 comprises 14 residues. Germline V CDR1 and CDR2: MNHEY, SVGAGI. The DNA for the CDR3 is TGTGCCACCAAAGGGGGAGTCTTAAATTCACCCCTCCACTTT. It is translated as CATKGGVLNSPLHF.

DNA for the CDR3: TGTGCCAGCAGTGTAGCCAGGTTAATTTACGAGCAGTACGTC. Translating gives CASSVARLIYEQYV. The chain is built from TRBV2 and TRBJ2-7; D uncertain. The V and J ends lost 4 bases and 4 bases respectively, with 14 bases between them. The germline gives CDR1 SNHLY, CDR2 FYNNEI. This CDR3 region has 14 residues.

V usage is TRBV5-1 and J usage is TRBJ1-2; D is perhaps TRBD1 (5 bases). Germline CDR1 is SGHRS and CDR2 is YFSETQ. V was trimmed by 2 bases and J by 8 bases, leaving 16 bases between them. This CDR3 region has 14 residues. The CDR3 DNA sequence: TGCGCCAGCAGCTTCCGTCTGGGGCAGGGAGGCTACACCTTC. Translation: CASSFRLGQGGYTF.

Comments on this clone: Other DNA sequences within the sample encode an identical CDR3. This sequence joins TRBV29-1 and TRBJ2-7; weak D call: TRBD2 (5 bases). Trimming stripped 3 bases from V and 4 bases from J, with 10 bases between. Germline loops: CDR1 SQVTM, CDR2 ANQGSEA. The CDR3 is made up of 12 amino acids. The CDR3 reads CSVELADYEQYF. In DNA, the CDR3 is TGCAGCGTTGAGCTAGCAGATTACGAGCAGTACTTC.

The chain joins TRBV18 to TRBJ2-1, with 9 bases fitting TRBD2. V shed 1 base, J shed 9 bases, and the junction held 10 bases outside the gene matches. Germline CDR1 is KGHSH and CDR2 is LQKENI. The CDR3 consists of 16 residues. The CDR3 protein is CASSPRGLAVDSEQFF. CDR3 bases: TGTGCCAGCTCACCACGGGGACTAGCTGTGGATAGTGAGCAGTTCTTC.

The chain recombines TRBV5-1 with TRBJ2-1, with 9 bases fitting TRBD2. The J segment lost 8 bases and the V segment lost 3 bases, leaving 6 bases of the junction unmatched. The CDR3 is 14 amino acids. The V gene's germline CDR1 is SGHRS and CDR2 YFSETQ. CDR3 in DNA: TGCGCCAGCAGCTCCGCCGGGACTAGCTATGAGCAGTTCTTC. Its translation: CASSSAGTSYEQFF.

The chain combines TRBV24-1 with TRBJ2-3; 9 bases match TRBD1. The J segment lost 4 bases and the V segment lost 5 bases, leaving 3 bases of the junction unmatched. From germline, CDR1 is KGHDR and CDR2 SFDVKD. The CDR3 has 14 residues. CDR3 sequence: CATSGGQGSDTQYF. CDR3 DNA: TGTGCCACCAGTGGGGGACAGGGTTCAGATACGCAGTATTTT.